The rows below give T cell receptor beta chains drawn from one sample of a study of T cell responses to AZD1222 COVID-19 vaccine. TCRdb's table, derived via immunoSEQ multiplex PCR, lists solely in-frame clones and lacks some. In the table there are 140,000 to 150,000 clones, about 92% of which are singletons. The sequences come from peripheral blood, collected on day 0 of AZD1222 vaccination. All receptors derive from an adult in good health. Each CDR3 is given with its conserved first and last residue. The D gene is left open where the match is weak. For some rows the clone size is stated as once, few or many, or as a class when expanded; others skip it.

TRBD2 | TRBJ2-2 | TRBV23-1 | . | CAMDRGLAGGQIGELFF | TGCGCCATGGACAGGGGACTAGCGGGAGGGCAGATCGGGGAGCTGTTTTTT
TRBD1 | TRBJ2-1 | TRBV7-9 | . | CASSLTGDYNEQFF | TGTGCCAGCAGCTTAACAGGGGACTACAATGAGCAGTTCTTC
. | TRBJ1-5 | TRBV4-1 | . | CASSQEVTGDQPQHF | TGCGCCAGCAGCCAAGAAGTAACGGGTGATCAGCCCCAGCATTTT
. | TRBJ2-7 | TRBV27 | . | CASSPGTDSYEQYF | TGTGCCAGCAGCCCTGGGACGGATTCCTACGAGCAGTACTTC
. | TRBJ2-3 | TRBV13 | . | CASSFKGTDTQYF | TGTGCCAGCAGCTTCAAGGGGACAGATACGCAGTATTTT
TRBD1 | TRBJ1-1 | TRBV7-9 | . | CASSLSTGGPEAFF | TGTGCCAGCAGCTTATCAACAGGGGGTCCTGAAGCTTTCTTT
TRBD1 | TRBJ1-1 | TRBV19 | once | CASSSWTGRNFDTEAFF | TGTGCCAGTAGTTCTTGGACAGGGAGAAACTTTGACACTGAAGCTTTCTTT
. | TRBJ2-3 | TRBV18 | . | CASSPHGIPDTQYF | TGTGCCAGCTCCCCTCACGGCATACCAGATACGCAGTATTTT
. | TRBJ1-6 | TRBV11-2 | . | CASSNRAQNSPLHF | TGTGCCAGCAGCAATAGAGCGCAGAATTCACCCCTCCACTTT
. | TRBJ1-3 | TRBV5-4 | few | CASSLGGSGNTIYF | TGTGCCAGCAGCTTGGGGGGATCTGGAAACACCATATATTTT
TRBD1 | TRBJ1-2 | TRBV4-2 | . | CASSQTDRGSGYTF | TGTGCCAGCAGCCAAACGGACAGGGGGAGTGGCTACACCTTC
TRBD1 | TRBJ2-7 | TRBV30 | . | CAWKDRGLPYEQYF | TGTGCCTGGAAGGACAGGGGACTTCCCTACGAGCAGTACTTC
. | TRBJ1-2 | TRBV11-2 | . | CASSLIFSGGNYGYTF | TGTGCCAGCAGCTTAATTTTTTCGGGCGGGAACTATGGCTACACCTTC
TRBD2 | TRBJ2-3 | TRBV2 | . | CASSPGLASRDTQYF | TGTGCCAGCAGTCCGGGACTAGCGTCAAGAGATACGCAGTATTTT
. | TRBJ2-1 | TRBV5-6 | . | CASSLMGHEQFF | TGTGCCAGCAGCTTGATGGGTCATGAGCAGTTCTTC
TRBD2 | TRBJ2-3 | TRBV4-2 | . | CASSLRTSGYTDTQYF | TGTGCCAGCAGCCTCAGGACTAGCGGTTACACAGATACGCAGTATTTT
TRBD1 | TRBJ2-7 | TRBV19 | . | CAGDRDRCYEQYF | TGTGCCGGAGACCGGGACAGATGTTACGAGCAGTACTTC
. | TRBJ2-7 | TRBV4-1 | . | CASSRIDFYEQYF | TGCGCCAGCAGCCGCATAGATTTCTACGAGCAGTACTTC
. | TRBJ2-2 | TRBV11-3 | . | CASSGAAKNTGELFF | TGTGCCAGCAGCGGGGCAGCCAAGAACACCGGGGAGCTGTTTTTT
. | TRBJ2-5 | TRBV20-1 | . | CSASLRSQETQYF | TGCAGTGCTAGTTTGCGGTCCCAAGAGACCCAGTACTTC
TRBD1 | TRBJ1-1 | TRBV4-1 | once | CASSQGTHRGTEAFF | TGCGCCAGCAGCCAAGGAACCCACAGGGGCACTGAAGCTTTCTTT
. | TRBJ1-4 | TRBV5-1 | . | CASSYLGTSTNEKLFF | TGCGCCAGCAGCTACCTGGGGACTTCAACTAATGAAAAACTGTTTTTT
. | TRBJ1-1 | TRBV27 | . | CASSLWGMNTEAFF | TGTGCCAGCAGTTTGTGGGGGATGAACACTGAAGCTTTCTTT
TRBD2 | TRBJ2-1 | TRBV4-1 | . | CASSQETSGPYNEQFF | TGCGCCAGCAGCCAAGAGACTAGCGGTCCCTACAATGAGCAGTTCTTC
. | TRBJ1-4 | TRBV4-2 | . | CASSLGPEGKELFF | TGTGCCAGCAGCCTAGGCCCCGAAGGGAAGGAACTGTTTTTT
. | TRBJ2-5 | TRBV7-9 | . | CASSHQGGRETQYF | TGTGCCAGCAGCCATCAGGGCGGAAGGGAGACCCAGTACTTC
TRBD1 | TRBJ1-2 | TRBV5-1 | . | CASSVSGQLVGYTF | TGCGCCAGCAGCGTCTCGGGACAGCTTGTAGGCTACACCTTC
. | TRBJ1-1 | TRBV6-5 | . | CASSYSGVMNTEAFF | TGTGCCAGCAGTTACTCCGGGGTAATGAACACTGAAGCTTTCTTT
TRBD2 | TRBJ2-7 | TRBV30 | . | CAWRRGNYEQYF | TGTGCCTGGAGGCGGGGGAACTACGAGCAGTACTTC
. | TRBJ1-6 | TRBV11-2 | many | CASSLAGGTPLHF | TGTGCCAGCAGCTTAGCCGGGGGCACACCCCTCCACTTT
. | TRBJ1-1 | TRBV7-6 | . | CASSSKAGITEAFF | TGTGCCAGCAGCTCAAAGGCGGGGATTACTGAAGCTTTCTTT
. | TRBJ2-2 | TRBV24-1 | . | CATRETNTGELFF | TGTGCCACCAGAGAGACGAACACCGGGGAGCTGTTTTTT
. | TRBJ1-5 | TRBV6-5 | . | CATSVKALLNQPQHF | TGTGCCACCTCCGTTAAGGCACTACTCAATCAGCCCCAGCATTTT
. | TRBJ1-2 | TRBV6-5 | . | CASSYGGTHGYTF | TGTGCCAGCAGTTACGGGGGGACTCATGGCTACACCTTC
. | TRBJ1-2 | TRBV5-6 | . | CASSSPGALLYGYTF | TGTGCCAGCAGCTCCCCAGGGGCCCTTCTCTATGGCTACACCTTC
TRBD2 | TRBJ2-5 | TRBV2 | . | CASRLTSGGYF | TGTGCCAGCAGACTTACTAGCGGGGGGTACTTC
. | TRBJ1-1 | TRBV3-1/TRBV3-2 | . | CASSQGRGDTEAFF | TGTGCCAGCAGCCAGGGCAGGGGAGACACTGAAGCTTTCTTT
. | TRBJ1-1 | TRBV18 | once | CASSPQNGNTEAFF | TGTGCCAGCTCACCACAAAACGGGAACACTGAAGCTTTCTTT
. | TRBJ1-1 | TRBV7-3 | . | CASSHLTDRLALNTEAFF | TGTGCCAGCAGCCATCTTACCGACAGGTTGGCACTGAACACTGAAGCTTTCTTT
. | TRBJ1-2 | TRBV30 | . | CAWSLGINYGYTF | TGTGCCTGGAGTTTGGGGATTAACTATGGCTACACCTTC
TRBD1 | TRBJ1-4 | TRBV10-3 | . | CATAGTGGEKLFF | TGTGCCACCGCCGGGACAGGGGGAGAAAAACTGTTTTTT
TRBD2 | TRBJ2-3 | TRBV5-1 | . | CATRTSGRYTDTQYF | TGCGCCACCAGAACTAGCGGGAGGTACACAGATACGCAGTATTTT
. | TRBJ2-6 | TRBV19 | . | CASTQHSYSGANVLTF | TGTGCCAGTACTCAACATAGCTACTCTGGGGCCAACGTCCTGACTTTC
. | TRBJ2-7 | TRBV2 | . | CASSEGLAFSYEQYF | TGTGCCAGCAGTGAAGGATTAGCGTTCTCCTACGAGCAGTACTTC
. | TRBJ2-7 | TRBV7-5 | . | CVRSRPVYEQYF | TGTGTCAGATCCCGTCCCGTATACGAGCAGTACTTC